These 7 T cell receptor beta chains originate from one sample sequenced in a study of T cell responses to AZD1222 COVID-19 vaccine. Generated by immunoSEQ multiplex PCR, the TCRdb table keeps only in-frame clones and is missing some. The sample consists of 190,000 or so clones, approximately 90% of them appearing once. The sequencing used peripheral blood, collected 28 days after the second AZD1222 dose. The receptors originated from an adult who received the AZD1222 COVID-19 vaccine.

This clone was detected only a few times. The rearrangement uses TRBV28 and TRBJ1-2; the D gene is possibly TRBD1 (5 bases). Between the trimmed V and J ends, which lost 2 bases and 7 bases, there was a span of 17 bases. Germline loops: CDR1 MDHEN, CDR2 SYDVKM. The CDR3 length is 15 residues. This CDR3 is CASSLPAWGEGGYTF. CDR3 DNA: TGTGCCAGCAGTTTACCCGCCTGGGGCGAGGGTGGCTACACCTTC.

The chain combines TRBV10-2 with TRBJ2-2, with D unresolved. The CDR3 length is 14 residues. Germline assignment: CDR1 WSHSY and CDR2 SAAADI. V lost 8 bases and J 1 base, leaving 11 bases between the germline ends. CDR3 DNA sequence: TGCGCCAGCGGACCGGCTAAGAACACCGGGGAGCTGTTTTTT. It translates to CASGPAKNTGELFF.

V gene TRBV25-1 combines with J gene TRBJ2-3; 9 bases are a match to TRBD1. The germline gives CDR1 MGHDK, CDR2 SYGVNS. The CDR3 has 16 residues. The V and J ends lost 2 bases and 4 bases, in that order; junction bases with no gene match: 7. The CDR3 nucleotides read TGTGCCAGCAGTGAACCGGGACAGGGAGGCCCAGATACGCAGTATTTT. Translated: CASSEPGQGGPDTQYF.

This clone was counted a single time. V gene TRBV4-3 combines with J gene TRBJ1-5; D is undetermined. The CDR3 totals 12 residues. V lost 0 bases and J lost 7, with 4 bases in between. Germline V lookup: CDR1 LGHNA, CDR2 YSLEER. The CDR3 sequence: CASSQDGQPQHF. As DNA, the CDR3 is TGCGCCAGCAGCCAAGATGGCCAGCCCCAGCATTTT.

The gene calls are TRBV3-1 (or the pseudogene TRBV3-2) and TRBJ2-2; TRBD1 matches at 8 bases. V was clipped by 4 bases and J by 5 bases; unmatched bases: 6. The CDR3 is made up of 15 amino acids. CDR1 LGHDT and CDR2 YNNKEL come from the germline V gene (reference sequence). Here the CDR3 DNA reads TGTGCCAGCAGCCCCGACAGGGGTTGGACCGGGGAGCTGTTTTTT. Protein sequence: CASSPDRGWTGELFF.

The chain joins TRBV28 to TRBJ2-2; 8 bases line up with TRBD2. There are 18 residues in the CDR3. Germline trimming cut 8 bases from V and 6 bases from J; bases unmatched to any gene: 20. Germline V CDR1 and CDR2: MDHEN, SYDVKM. CDR3 in DNA: TGTGCCAGCCTAATAAACCGACGCCCGGGACTAGTACCCGGGGAGCTGTTTTTT. It translates to CASLINRRPGLVPGELFF.

The chain employs TRBV27 and TRBJ2-7; D remains unclear. The germline CDR1 and CDR2 sequences are MNHEY and SMNVEV (reference sequence). The CDR3 contains 13 residues. V lost 4 bases to trimming and J lost 0 bases, with 7 bases between them. DNA for the CDR3: TGTGCCAGCAGTTACGGGCCCTCCTACGAGCAGTACTTC. Translating gives CASSYGPSYEQYF.